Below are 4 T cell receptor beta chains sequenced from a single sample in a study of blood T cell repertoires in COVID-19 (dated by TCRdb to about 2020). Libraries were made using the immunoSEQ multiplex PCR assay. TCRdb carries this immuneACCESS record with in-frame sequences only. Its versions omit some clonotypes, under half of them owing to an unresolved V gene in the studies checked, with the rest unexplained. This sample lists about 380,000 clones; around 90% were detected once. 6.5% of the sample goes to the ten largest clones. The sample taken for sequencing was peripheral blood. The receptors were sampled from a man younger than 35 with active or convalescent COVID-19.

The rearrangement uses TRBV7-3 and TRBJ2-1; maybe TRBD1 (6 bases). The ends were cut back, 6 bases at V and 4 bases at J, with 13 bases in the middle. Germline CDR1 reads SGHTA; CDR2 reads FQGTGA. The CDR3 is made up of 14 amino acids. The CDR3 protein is CASSEIGGYNEQFF. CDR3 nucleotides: TGTGCCAGCAGTGAGATAGGGGGATACAATGAGCAGTTCTTC.

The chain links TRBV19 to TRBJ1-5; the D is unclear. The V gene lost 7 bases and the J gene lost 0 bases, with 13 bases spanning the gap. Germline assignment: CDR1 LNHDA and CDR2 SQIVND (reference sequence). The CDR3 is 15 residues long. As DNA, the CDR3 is TGTGCCAGTACCGTTGAGGGTTATAGCAATCAGCCCCAGCATTTT. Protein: CASTVEGYSNQPQHF.

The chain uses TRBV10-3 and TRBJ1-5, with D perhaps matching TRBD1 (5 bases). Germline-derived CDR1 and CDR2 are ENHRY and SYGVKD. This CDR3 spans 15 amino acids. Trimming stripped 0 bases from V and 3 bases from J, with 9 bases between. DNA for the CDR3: TGTGCCATCAGTGAGTCAGCAGGGTACAATCAGCCCCAGCATTTT. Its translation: CAISESAGYNQPQHF.

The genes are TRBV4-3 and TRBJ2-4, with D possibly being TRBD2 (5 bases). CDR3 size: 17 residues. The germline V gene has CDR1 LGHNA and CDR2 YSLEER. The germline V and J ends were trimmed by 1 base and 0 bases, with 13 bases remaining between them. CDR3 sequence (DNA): TGCGCCAGCAGCCAAGGGGTCGGGAACCTAGCCAAAAACATTCAGTACTTC. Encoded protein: CASSQGVGNLAKNIQYF.